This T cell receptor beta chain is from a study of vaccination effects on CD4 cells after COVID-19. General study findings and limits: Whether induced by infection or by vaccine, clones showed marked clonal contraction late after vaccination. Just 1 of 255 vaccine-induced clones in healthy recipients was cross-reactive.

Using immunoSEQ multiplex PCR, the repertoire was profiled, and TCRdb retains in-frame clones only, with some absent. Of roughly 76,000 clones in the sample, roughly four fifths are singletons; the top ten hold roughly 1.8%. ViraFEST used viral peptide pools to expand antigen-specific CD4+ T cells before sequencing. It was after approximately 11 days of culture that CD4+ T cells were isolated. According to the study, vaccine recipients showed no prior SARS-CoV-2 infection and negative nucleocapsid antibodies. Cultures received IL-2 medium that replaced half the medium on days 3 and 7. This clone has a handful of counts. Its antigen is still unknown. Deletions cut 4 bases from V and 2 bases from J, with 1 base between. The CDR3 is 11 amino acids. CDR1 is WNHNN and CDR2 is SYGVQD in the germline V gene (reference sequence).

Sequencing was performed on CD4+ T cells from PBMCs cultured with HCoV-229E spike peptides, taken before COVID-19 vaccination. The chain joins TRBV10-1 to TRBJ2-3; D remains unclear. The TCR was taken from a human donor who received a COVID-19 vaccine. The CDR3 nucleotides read TGCGCCAGCAGTGTCACAGATACGCAGTATTTT. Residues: CASSVTDTQYF.